This TCR beta chain was identified during a study of T cell responses to AZD1222 COVID-19 vaccine. Whole-study results and caveats: Increases in Spike-specific TCR breadth and depth were seen after two AZD1222 doses. Just a handful of people given AZD1222 tested seropositive at baseline. Clonal diversity was possibly underestimated, and the donors were mostly white British, with more females.

Produced via immunoSEQ multiplex PCR; TCRdb's table is partial and in-frame only. Among around 200,000 clones listed, 88% were seen once. The V gene's germline CDR1 is SGHTA and CDR2 FQGNSA. The CDR3 consists of 17 residues. V was cut by 5 bases and J by 2 bases, with 19 bases left in between. About this clone itself: Its antigen is undetermined.

This TCR was sampled from an adult who received the AZD1222 COVID-19 vaccine. This specimen was peripheral blood, taken 28 days after the second AZD1222 dose. The rearrangement uses TRBV7-2 and TRBJ2-1, with D perhaps TRBD2 (5 bases). The CDR3 region is CASSARLPPEAYNEQFF. DNA of the CDR3: TGTGCCAGCAGCGCCCGACTACCCCCGGAGGCCTACAATGAGCAGTTCTTC.